This entry lists 17 T cell receptor beta chains sequenced from one sample in a study of CD8 T cells in ankylosing spondylitis. TCRdb re-called the 5' RACE reads through MiXCR, storing one row per CDR3 protein. The table lists 150,000 to 200,000 distinct CDR3 sequences, 11% of them singletons. Specimen: blood, either unsorted or a sorted T cell fraction (not recorded which). The origin of the receptors is a male donor with ankylosing spondylitis or in good health (not recorded which).

The chain recombines TRBV5-1 with TRBJ1-1; D not certain. Germline assignment: CDR1 SGHRS and CDR2 YFSETQ. CDR3 length: 14 amino acids. V was cut by 5 bases and J by 2 bases, with 13 bases left in between. The CDR3 DNA follows: TGCGCCAGCAGGAGATTTCCGGAAAACACTGAAGCTTTCTTT. As protein: CASRRFPENTEAFF.

The V and J genes are TRBV7-9 and TRBJ1-4, with TRBD1 identical over 9 bases. CDR3 length: 17 residues. Trimming cost V 5 bases and J 8 bases; bases outside gene matches: 15. CDR1 SEHNR and CDR2 FQNEAQ come from the germline V gene (reference sequence). Here the CDR3 DNA reads TGTGCCAGCAGCGCGGGACAGGGAAGCTTCTTGATCGAAAAACTGTTTTTT. Its translation: CASSAGQGSFLIEKLFF.

This clonotype was observed many times. The genes are TRBV9 and TRBJ1-5; a weak D match, TRBD1 (6 bases). CDR3 length equals 14 residues. The germline CDR1 and CDR2 sequences are SGDLS and YYNGEE. V was trimmed by 5 bases and J by 0 bases, leaving 9 bases between them. The CDR3 reads CASSQGYSNQPQHF. As DNA, the CDR3 is TGTGCCAGCAGTCAGGGGTATAGCAATCAGCCCCAGCATTTT.

This clonotype was recorded only once. CDR3 in amino acids: CSARLAGGLGEQYF. DNA for the CDR3: TGCAGCGCACGACTAGCGGGGGGGCTAGGCGAGCAGTACTTC. The rearrangement links TRBV29-1 to TRBJ2-7; 14 bases align to TRBD2. Germline V lookup: CDR1 SQVTM, CDR2 ANQGSEA. The CDR3 contains 14 residues. Trimming cost V 7 bases and J 6 bases; bases outside gene matches: 8.

The table lists this clonotype with many counts. This chain links TRBV2 with TRBJ2-1; D tentatively reads TRBD1 or TRBD2 (6 bases each). CDR1 is SNHLY and CDR2 is FYNNEI in the germline V gene. V was pared by 2 bases and J by 6 bases, with 11 bases between. The CDR3 is 14 amino acids. CDR3 DNA: TGTGCCAGCAGTGAAAGTTGGGGGGCCAATGAGCAGTTCTTC. Amino acid sequence: CASSESWGANEQFF.

This clonotype has a handful of counts. CDR3 DNA: TGTGCCAGCAGGGTTATAGCGGGAGGCGAGCAGTACTTC. This codes for CASRVIAGGEQYF. V usage is TRBV12-3 or TRBV12-4 and J usage is TRBJ2-7; 10 bases are a match to TRBD2. V gave up 6 bases and J gave up 6 bases; unmatched junction bases: 5. The CDR3 sequence is 13 residues long.

This clonotype has ten or more counts. The V call is TRBV29-1, the J call TRBJ2-7; D gene ambiguous. From germline, CDR1 is SQVTM and CDR2 ANQGSEA. V lost 2 bases, J lost 2 bases, and 7 bases lay in between. The CDR3 runs to 12 residues. The CDR3 here is CSVELRAYEQYF. DNA for the CDR3: TGCAGCGTTGAACTTAGAGCCTACGAGCAGTACTTC.

The chain uses TRBV12-5 and TRBJ2-3, with TRBD2 matching over 7 bases. CDR1 and CDR2 from the germline V gene are LGHNT and FRNRAP. J lost 2 bases, V lost 0 bases, and 8 bases had no gene match. This CDR3 has 17 amino acids. The CDR3 DNA is TGTGCTAGTGGTTTGGTAGATGGCGGGAGAAACACAGATACGCAGTATTTT. Its protein is CASGLVDGGRNTDTQYF.

Many counts were recorded for this clonotype. The chain has TRBV7-2 and TRBJ1-2; D remains ambiguous. CDR1 SGHTA and CDR2 FQGNSA come from the germline V gene. V was pared by 0 bases and J by 3 bases, with 2 bases between. The CDR3 runs to 12 residues. The DNA for the CDR3 is TGTGCCAGCAGCTTAGCGGACTATGGCTACACCTTC. Translating gives CASSLADYGYTF.

This clonotype was observed at least ten times. The chain couples TRBV27 to TRBJ2-1; 7 nucleotides agree with TRBD2. CDR1 and CDR2 (germline): MNHEY, SMNVEV (reference sequence). The CDR3 runs 19 residues. V lost 1 base to trimming and J lost 6 bases; unmatched junction nucleotides: 18. The CDR3 DNA reads TGTGCCAGCAGTTTATTGGCGGCAGGGACTACCCCTACATCCAATGAGCAGTTCTTC. Its protein is CASSLLAAGTTPTSNEQFF.

The V call is TRBV7-8, the J call TRBJ2-7; D possibly corresponds to TRBD2 (5 bases). V shed 2 bases and J shed 0 bases, with 11 bases lying between them. This CDR3 spans 15 amino acids. Germline V gene data show CDR1 as SGHVS and CDR2 as FQNEAQ. The CDR3 nucleotides read TGTGCCAGCAGCTTATCCGTAGGGAGCTCCTACGAGCAGTACTTC. Amino acids: CASSLSVGSSYEQYF.

This clonotype was seen once. A much larger clone differs by one base, so this may be a read error. Lacking the conserved final phenylalanine or tryptophan, this CDR3 likely reflects a read error. V usage is TRBV2 and J usage is TRBJ2-3, with 7 bases aligning to TRBD2. Losses at the gene ends were 6 bases for V and 4 bases for J; bases not matched to a gene: 10. The CDR3 is 15 amino acids. The germline gives CDR1 SNHLY, CDR2 FYNNEI. The CDR3 is CASRRLASSPDTQYL. CDR3 nucleotides: TGTGCCAGCAGGCGACTAGCAAGTTCTCCAGATACGCAGTATCTT.

This clonotype was found many times. The chain is built from TRBV20-1 and TRBJ2-3; TRBD2 matches 11 bases. The CDR3 sequence is 14 residues long. Germline V gene sequence: CDR1 DFQATT, CDR2 SNEGSKA (reference sequence). The V segment lost 6 bases and the J segment 0 bases; nucleotides outside the gene matches: 2. The CDR3 loop reads CSARTSGSTDTQYF. CDR3 bases: TGCAGTGCCCGGACTAGCGGGAGCACAGATACGCAGTATTTT.

The sample holds many counts of this clonotype. This rearrangement joins TRBV18 to TRBJ2-7; tentatively, D is TRBD2 (5 bases). CDR1 is KGHSH, CDR2 LQKENI, per germline. V was clipped by 6 bases and J by 7 bases, with 13 bases between them. This CDR3 contains 12 residues. The CDR3, as DNA: TGTGCCAGCTCCGAGGGTCCGGGGGAGCAGTACTTC. The encoded protein is CASSEGPGEQYF.

This clonotype was seen repeatedly, ten times or more. V is TRBV20-1 and J is TRBJ2-3, with TRBD2 matching 12 bases. Germline loops: CDR1 DFQATT, CDR2 SNEGSKA (reference sequence). The V gene end was trimmed by 0 bases and the J gene end by 5 bases; junction bases not matched to a gene: 6. The CDR3 contains 16 residues. The CDR3 bases are TGCAGTGCTAGAGATAAGCTAGCGGGGGGGTTAGATACGCAGTATTTT. This codes for CSARDKLAGGLDTQYF.

This clonotype showed up many times. This chain links TRBV3-1 with TRBJ2-5, with D uncertain. Germline assignment: CDR1 LGHDT and CDR2 YNNKEL (reference sequence). The CDR3 length is 15 residues. Trimming removed 5 bases from V and 1 base from J, with 14 bases in between. The CDR3 DNA sequence: TGTGCCAGCAGCTGGGGTCATGACTTCCAAGAGACCCAGTACTTC. Its translation is CASSWGHDFQETQYF.

The DNA for the CDR3 is TGTGCCAGCTCGCGGACAGGGGGCAATGAGCAGTTCTTC. Its protein is CASSRTGGNEQFF. V is TRBV18 and J is TRBJ2-1, with 10 bases that match TRBD1. Germline V gene sequence: CDR1 KGHSH, CDR2 LQKENI. With V trimmed by 6 bases and J by 6 bases, 2 bases remained unmatched. The CDR3 is 13 amino acids.